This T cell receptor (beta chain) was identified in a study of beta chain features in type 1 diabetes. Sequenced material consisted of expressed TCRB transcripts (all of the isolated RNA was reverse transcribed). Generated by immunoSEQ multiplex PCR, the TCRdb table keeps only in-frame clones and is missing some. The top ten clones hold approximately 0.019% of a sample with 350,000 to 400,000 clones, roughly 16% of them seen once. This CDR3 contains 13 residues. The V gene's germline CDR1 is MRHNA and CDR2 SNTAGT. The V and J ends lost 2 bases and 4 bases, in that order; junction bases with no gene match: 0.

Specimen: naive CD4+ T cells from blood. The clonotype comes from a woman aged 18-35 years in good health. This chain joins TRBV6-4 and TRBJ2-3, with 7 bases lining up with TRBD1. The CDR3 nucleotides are TGTGCCAGCAGTGACCAGGGGGCAGATACGCAGTATTTT. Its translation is CASSDQGADTQYF.